This TCR beta chain was sequenced during a study of read filtering for tumor transcriptome and immune sequencing. Study background: After DNase treatment, RNA was made into whole-transcriptome libraries.

Every patient had bone marrow sampled while the disease was active. This library used roughly 370 ng RNA and molecular barcoded adaptors spanning alpha/delta and beta/gamma chains. TCRdb passed the reads through MiXCR, listing each CDR3 protein once. The table records about 5,200 distinct CDR3 sequences, roughly 20% of them present only once. Comments on this clonotype: Its matching antigen is unknown. A far bigger clonotype differs at one base, so this is likely a read error.

Study results and caveats: The CD138-negative fraction was mixed bone marrow immune cells, not pure T cells. IR-seq and RNA-seq agreed better without single-read clonotypes.

The sample taken for sequencing was a population of CD138-negative cells sorted from bone marrow. The clonotype comes from a donor aged 40 or over with multiple myeloma.

The CDR3 spells CASSLGTSGRNEQFF. The CDR3 DNA follows: TGTGCCAGCAGCTTAGGGACTAGCGGGAGGAATGAGCAGTTCTTC. The chain carries TRBV11-2 and TRBJ2-1; 14 nucleotides match TRBD2. CDR3 length: 15 residues. Germline CDR1 and CDR2: SGHAT and FQNNGV. V lost 1 base to trimming and J lost 7 bases; unmatched junction nucleotides: 0. Combining the CDR3 with reference TRBV11-2 and TRBJ2-1 gives the whole variable domain EAGVAQSPRYKIIEKRQSVAFWCNPISGHATLYWYQQILGQGPKLLIQFQNNGVVDDSQLPKDRFSAERLKGVDSTLKIQPAKLEDSAVYLCASSLGTSGRNEQFFGPGTRLTVL.